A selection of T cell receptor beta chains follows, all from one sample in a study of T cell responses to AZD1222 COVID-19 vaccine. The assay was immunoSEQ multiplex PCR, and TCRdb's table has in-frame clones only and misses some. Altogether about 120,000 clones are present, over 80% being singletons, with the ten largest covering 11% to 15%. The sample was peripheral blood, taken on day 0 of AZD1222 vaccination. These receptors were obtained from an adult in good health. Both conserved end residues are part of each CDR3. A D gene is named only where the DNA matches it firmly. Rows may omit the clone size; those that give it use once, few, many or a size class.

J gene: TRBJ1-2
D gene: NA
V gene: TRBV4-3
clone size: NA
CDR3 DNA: TGCGCCAGCAGCCAATGGCATTTCGACGGCCATTCCTCCTTC
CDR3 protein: CASSQWHFDGHSSF

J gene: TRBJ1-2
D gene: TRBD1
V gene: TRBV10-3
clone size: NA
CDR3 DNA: TGTGCCATCAGTGAGTCGACAGGGGATGGCTACACCTTC
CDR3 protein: CAISESTGDGYTF

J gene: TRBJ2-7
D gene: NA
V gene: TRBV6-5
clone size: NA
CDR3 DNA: TGTGCCAGCAGTCGGAGTGGGAGGTCCGAGCAGTACTTC
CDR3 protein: CASSRSGRSEQYF

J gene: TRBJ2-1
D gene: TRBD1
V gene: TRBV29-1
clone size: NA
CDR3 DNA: TGCAGCGTCGCCCTAGGGGGCGGAAGCAATGAGCAGTTCTTC
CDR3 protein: CSVALGGGSNEQFF

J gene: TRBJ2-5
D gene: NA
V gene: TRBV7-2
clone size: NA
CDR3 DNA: TGTGCCAGCAGCTTAGTTTTCGGTATTCAGTACTTC
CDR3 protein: CASSLVFGIQYF

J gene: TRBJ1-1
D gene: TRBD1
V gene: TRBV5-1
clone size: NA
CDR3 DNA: TGCGCCAGCAGCTTGGCGAGGGGGCCTAACCACACTGAAGCTTTCTTT
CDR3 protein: CASSLARGPNHTEAFF

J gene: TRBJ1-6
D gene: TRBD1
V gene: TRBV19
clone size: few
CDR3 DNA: TGTGCCAGTAGTATGACAGGGTATACCTATAATTCACCCCTCCACTTT
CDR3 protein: CASSMTGYTYNSPLHF

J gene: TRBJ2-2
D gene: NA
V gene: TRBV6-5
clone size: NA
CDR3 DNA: TGTGCCAGCAGTTATAACACCGGGGAGCTGTTTTTT
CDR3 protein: CASSYNTGELFF

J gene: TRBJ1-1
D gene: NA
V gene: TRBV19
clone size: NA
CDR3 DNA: TGTGCCAGTAGTCCCCCAGCGCCGATGAACACTGAAGCTTTCTTT
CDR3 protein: CASSPPAPMNTEAFF

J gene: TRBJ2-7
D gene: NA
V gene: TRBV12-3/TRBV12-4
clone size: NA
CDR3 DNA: TGTGCCAGCAGTTGGACCGGTCCCTACGAGCAGTACTTC
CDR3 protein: CASSWTGPYEQYF

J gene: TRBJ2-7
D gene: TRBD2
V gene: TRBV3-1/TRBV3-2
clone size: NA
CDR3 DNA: TGTGCCAGCAGCCAAGATCCGGGCCTAGCGGGCTACGAGCAGTACTTC
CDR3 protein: CASSQDPGLAGYEQYF

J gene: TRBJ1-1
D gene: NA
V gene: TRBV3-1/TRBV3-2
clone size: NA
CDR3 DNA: TGTGCCAGCAGCCAAGGGTCTAGGGGCACTGAAGCTTTCTTT
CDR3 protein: CASSQGSRGTEAFF

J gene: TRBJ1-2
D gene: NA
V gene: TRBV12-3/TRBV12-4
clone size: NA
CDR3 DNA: NA
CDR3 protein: CASSFGTGNRHTF

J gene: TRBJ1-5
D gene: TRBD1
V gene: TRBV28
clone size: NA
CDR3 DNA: TGTGCCAGCAGGGATAGGACAGGGGGCAGGGATCAGCCCCAGCATTTT
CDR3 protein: CASRDRTGGRDQPQHF

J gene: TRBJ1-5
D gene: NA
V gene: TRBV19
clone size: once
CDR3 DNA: TGTGCCAGTAGTGTACAGGGATATCAGCCCCAGCATTTT
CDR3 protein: CASSVQGYQPQHF

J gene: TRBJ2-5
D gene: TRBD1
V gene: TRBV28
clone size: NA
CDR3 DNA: TGTGCCAGCACCGGACCCGCCCCCGGGCAGGGGGCCTCTCTAGAGACCCAGTACTTC
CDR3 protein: CASTGPAPGQGASLETQYF

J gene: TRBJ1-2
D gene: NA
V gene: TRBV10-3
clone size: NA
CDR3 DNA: TGTGCCATCAGTGAGTCGAGAGGCTATGGCTACACCTTC
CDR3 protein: CAISESRGYGYTF

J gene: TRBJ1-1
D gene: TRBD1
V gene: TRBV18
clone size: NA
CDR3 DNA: TGTGCCAGCTCACCGGACAGGTCGAACACTGAAGCTTTCTTT
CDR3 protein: CASSPDRSNTEAFF

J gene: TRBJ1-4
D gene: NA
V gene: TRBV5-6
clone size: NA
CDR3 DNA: TGTGCCAGCAGCTTTAGGGTCGTAGGGGCCGCAAATGAAAAACTGTTTTTT
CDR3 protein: CASSFRVVGAANEKLFF

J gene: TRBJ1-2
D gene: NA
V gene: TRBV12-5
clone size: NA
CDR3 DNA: TGTGCTAGTGGTTTGTTACAGGCCTCAGGCTACACCTTC
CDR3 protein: CASGLLQASGYTF

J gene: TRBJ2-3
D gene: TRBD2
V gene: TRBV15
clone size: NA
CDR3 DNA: TGTGCCACCAGCAGAGGACTAGCGTTCACAGATACGCAGTATTTT
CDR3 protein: CATSRGLAFTDTQYF

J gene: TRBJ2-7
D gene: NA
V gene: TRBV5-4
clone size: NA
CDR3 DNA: TGTGCCAGCAGCGGCGGAGGGGGGACTTACTCCTACGAGCAGTACTTC
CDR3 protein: CASSGGGGTYSYEQYF

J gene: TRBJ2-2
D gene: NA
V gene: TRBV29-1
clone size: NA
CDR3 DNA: TGCAGCGCCCGACCGGGCGGACGCACCGGGGAGCTGTTTTTT
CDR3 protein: CSARPGGRTGELFF

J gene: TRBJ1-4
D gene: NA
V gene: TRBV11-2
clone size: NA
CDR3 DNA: TGTGCCAGCAGCTCAGGGCACACTAATGAAAAACTGTTTTTT
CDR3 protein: CASSSGHTNEKLFF

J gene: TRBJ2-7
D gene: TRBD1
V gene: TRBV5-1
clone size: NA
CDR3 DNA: TGCGCCAGCAGCTTGTTAGGGGGCAGCCTCTACGAGCAGTACTTC
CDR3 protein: CASSLLGGSLYEQYF

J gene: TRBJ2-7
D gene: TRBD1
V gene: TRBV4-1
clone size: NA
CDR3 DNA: TGCGCCAGCAGCCATGGACAGGGGGCAAACTACGAGCAGTACTTC
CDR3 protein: CASSHGQGANYEQYF

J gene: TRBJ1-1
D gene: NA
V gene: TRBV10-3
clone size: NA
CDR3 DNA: TGTGCCATCAGTCAAGGCATGAACACTGAAGCTTTCTTT
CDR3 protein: CAISQGMNTEAFF

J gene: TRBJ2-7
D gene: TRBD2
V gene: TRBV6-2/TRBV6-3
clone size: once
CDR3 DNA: TGTGCCAGCAGTTATGGACTAGCGGACTACGAGCAGTACTTC
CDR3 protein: CASSYGLADYEQYF

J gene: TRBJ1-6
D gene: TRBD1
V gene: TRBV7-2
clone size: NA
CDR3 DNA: TGTGCCAGCAGCTTAGAGGGGGCGTATAATTCACCCCTCCACTTT
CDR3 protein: CASSLEGAYNSPLHF

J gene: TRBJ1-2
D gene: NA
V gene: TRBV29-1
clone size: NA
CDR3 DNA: TGCAGCGTTGTTTCCGACACGGACTATGGCTACACCTTC
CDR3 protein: CSVVSDTDYGYTF

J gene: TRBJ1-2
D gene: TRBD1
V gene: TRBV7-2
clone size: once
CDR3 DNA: TGTGCCAGCAGCACCGACAGGGATGGAGGCTACACCTTC
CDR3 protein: CASSTDRDGGYTF